The 11 T cell receptor beta chains reported below all come from one sample, sequenced in a study of T cells after posttransplantation cyclophosphamide. TCRdb's copy holds only in-frame clones and misses some; the assay was immunoSEQ multiplex PCR. The table has tens of thousands of clones, 95% to 98% seen once. The naive gate required viable CD3+CD4+ or CD3+CD8+ cells with CCR7+CD45RA+CD45RO-CD95-CD27+CD28+ phenotype. Source material: naive CD4+ T cells sorted from PBMCs. The source of these receptors is a man in his forties in good health, CMV-negative, and a related stem cell transplant donor.

The chain uses TRBV5-5 and TRBJ2-5; weak D call: TRBD1 (6 bases). Trimming left V 0 bases short and J 4 bases short, with 7 bases between. The CDR3 totals 13 residues. The germline CDR1 and CDR2 sequences are SGHKS and YYEKEE (reference sequence). The CDR3 protein is CASSLAGVETQYF. The CDR3 DNA follows: TGTGCCAGCAGCTTGGCAGGGGTAGAGACCCAGTACTTC.

The sample holds one count of this clone. The V gene is TRBV9, the J gene TRBJ1-1; 7 positions match TRBD1. This CDR3 is 15 amino acids long. Germline V gene data show CDR1 as SGDLS and CDR2 as YYNGEE. V trimming: 0 bases; J trimming: 7 bases; junction bases outside the gene matches: 9. This CDR3 is CASSVDRGIVDEAFF. CDR3 DNA sequence: TGTGCCAGCAGCGTAGACAGGGGTATCGTTGATGAAGCTTTCTTT. Using reference TRBV9 and TRBJ1-1 for the parts outside the CDR3, the full variable domain is DSGVTQTPKHLITATGQRVTLRCSPRSGDLSVYWYQQSLDQGLQFLIQYYNGEERAKGNILERFSAQQFPDLHSELNLSSLELGDSALYFCASSVDRGIVDEAFFGQGTRLTVV.

The chain is built from TRBV7-8 and TRBJ1-4, with a tentative D call TRBD1 (5 bases). Trimming pared 1 base from V and 0 bases from J, leaving 12 bases between. Germline V lookup: CDR1 SGHVS, CDR2 FQNEAQ. CDR3 size: 17 residues. CDR3 residues: CASSLGTPPPTNEKLFF. DNA of the CDR3: TGTGCCAGCAGCTTAGGGACACCTCCGCCAACTAATGAAAAACTGTTTTTT.

The chain links TRBV19 to TRBJ2-7; D is undetermined. Germline V gene sequence: CDR1 LNHDA, CDR2 SQIVND (reference sequence). The V end was cut by 3 bases, the J end by 3 bases, with 12 bases between. This CDR3 contains 14 residues. DNA of the CDR3: TGTGCCAGTAGTATCGGCGGATTAGGCTACGAGCAGTACTTC. It codes for CASSIGGLGYEQYF. Looking up the rest from reference TRBV19 and TRBJ2-7 gives the full variable domain: DGGITQSPKYLFRKEGQNVTLSCEQNLNHDAMYWYRQDPGQGLRLIYYSQIVNDFQKGDIAEGYSVSREKKESFPLTVTSAQKNPTAFYLCASSIGGLGYEQYFGPGTRLTVT.

The gene calls are TRBV15 and TRBJ2-2, with 8 bases lining up with TRBD2. Germline CDR1 and CDR2: LNHNV and YYDKDF (reference sequence). J lost 5 bases, V lost 5 bases, and 4 bases had no gene match. This CDR3 has 14 amino acids. CDR3 loop: CATSGGLGTGELFF. CDR3 nucleotide sequence: TGTGCCACCAGCGGGGGACTAGGAACCGGGGAGCTGTTTTTT. The whole variable domain, remainder taken from reference TRBV15 and TRBJ2-2, is DAMVIQNPRYQVTQFGKPVTLSCSQTLNHNVMYWYQQKSSQAPKLLFHYYDKDFNNEADTPDNFQSRRPNTSFCFLDIRSPGLGDTAMYLCATSGGLGTGELFFGEGSRLTVL.

The genes are TRBV14 and TRBJ2-1; TRBD1 might be the D (5 bases). The germline V and J ends were trimmed by 1 base and 7 bases, with 8 bases remaining between them. This CDR3 is 13 amino acids long. CDR1 is SGHDN, CDR2 FVKESK, per germline. The CDR3, as DNA: TGTGCCAGCAGCCAAGCCAGGGAAAATGAGCAGTTCTTC. Translation: CASSQARENEQFF.

Written as DNA, the CDR3 is TGTGCCAGCAGTCCTCGAGGGCAGGGAGGCTATGGCTACACCTTC. Protein: CASSPRGQGGYGYTF. The J gene is TRBJ1-2, the V gene TRBV2; TRBD1 is a possible D gene (5 bases). Germline CDR1 reads SNHLY; CDR2 reads FYNNEI. This CDR3 is 15 amino acids long. V was clipped by 5 bases and J by 4 bases, with 17 bases between them.

The CDR3 is CASSVGLVPASSYNEQFF. The DNA of the CDR3 is TGTGCCAGCAGCGTCGGACTAGTTCCCGCGAGCTCCTACAATGAGCAGTTCTTC. The chain recombines TRBV9 with TRBJ2-1; 7 positions agree with TRBD2. Germline values: CDR1 SGDLS, CDR2 YYNGEE. The CDR3 totals 18 residues. The junction had 11 bases not matched to a gene; V was cut back by 2 bases and J by 0 bases.

V is TRBV30 and J is TRBJ2-6; the D gene is possibly TRBD2 (5 bases). The V gene's germline CDR1 is GTSNPN and CDR2 SVGIG (reference sequence). The CDR3 consists of 16 residues. Trimming left V 0 bases short and J 2 bases short, with 11 bases between. The CDR3 spells CAWSVPGKAGANVLTF. For the CDR3, the DNA is TGTGCCTGGAGTGTACCGGGGAAGGCTGGGGCCAACGTCCTGACTTTC.

This clone was observed a single time. The J gene is TRBJ2-6, the V gene TRBV29-1, with D uncertain. V lost 3 bases to trimming and J lost 0 bases, with 6 bases between them. The CDR3 contains 14 residues. CDR1 and CDR2 (germline): SQVTM, ANQGSEA. CDR3 coding DNA: TGCAGCGTTGACAGTCTCTCTGGGGCCAACGTCCTGACTTTC. Its translation is CSVDSLSGANVLTF.

The chain couples TRBV11-2 to TRBJ2-1; 7 nucleotides align to TRBD2. CDR1 is SGHAT and CDR2 is FQNNGV in the germline V gene. J was trimmed by 6 bases and V by 2 bases; bases with no gene match: 10. The CDR3 sequence is 16 residues long. The CDR3 coding sequence is TGTGCCAGCAGCTTATCGCTCGGACTAGACGGCAATGAGCAGTTCTTC. This codes for CASSLSLGLDGNEQFF.